The next 18 T cell receptor beta chains were all read from a single sample in a study of OX40 agonist ivuxolimab in advanced cancers. Method: immunoSEQ multiplex PCR; TCRdb's copy keeps in-frame clones and lacks some. The repertoire holds some 70,000 clones, with approximately 90% as singletons. The sample here was CD4+ or CD8+ T cells sorted from blood, taken in a trial of the OX40 agonist ivuxolimab. The receptors here all came from an adult with an advanced solid tumor such as melanoma, head and neck, liver or kidney cancer.

CDR3 DNA sequence: TGCGCCAGCAGCTTGGTCAGGGACAGGGGGAATCAGCCCCAGCATTTT. It yields the protein CASSLVRDRGNQPQHF. The J gene is TRBJ1-5, the V gene TRBV5-1; TRBD1 aligns across 11 bases. Germline CDR1 is SGHRS and CDR2 is YFSETQ. The CDR3 contains 16 residues. The V and J ends lost 0 bases and 4 bases, in that order; junction bases with no gene match: 3. Full variable domain (missing parts from reference TRBV5-1 and TRBJ1-5): KAGVTQTPRYLIKTRGQQVTLSCSPISGHRSVSWYQQTPGQGLQFLFEYFSETQRNKGNFPGRFSGRQFSNSRSEMNVSTLELGDSALYLCASSLVRDRGNQPQHFGDGTRLSIL.

The V and J genes are TRBV9 and TRBJ2-2; D is uncertain. From germline, CDR1 is SGDLS and CDR2 YYNGEE. The CDR3 contains 13 residues. The germline V and J ends were trimmed by 3 bases and 4 bases, with 7 bases remaining between them. CDR3 DNA sequence: TGTGCCAGCAGCGCGACGACCACCGGGGAGCTGTTTTTT. It codes for CASSATTTGELFF.

CDR3: CASGNSTGNTEAFF. The DNA of the CDR3 is TGTGCTAGTGGTAACTCGACAGGGAACACTGAAGCTTTCTTT. The V gene is TRBV12-5, the J gene TRBJ1-1; D might be TRBD1 (6 bases). Germline CDR1 is LGHNT and CDR2 is FRNRAP. Trimming stripped 5 bases from V and 1 base from J, with 11 bases between. The CDR3 totals 14 residues.

The chain combines TRBV5-6 with TRBJ1-2; 8 bases fit TRBD1. Germline V gives CDR1 SGHDT, CDR2 YYEEEE. Unmatched junction bases numbered 11, after V lost 5 bases and J lost 5 bases. The CDR3 consists of 15 residues. As DNA, the CDR3 is TGTGCCAGCAGGGCCCAGGGGGCGCAGGGGTATGGCTACACCTTC. Its translation: CASRAQGAQGYGYTF.

V and J are TRBV7-2 and TRBJ2-7; D unresolved. This CDR3 is 12 amino acids long. CDR1 is SGHTA, CDR2 FQGNSA, per germline. V was pared by 5 bases and J by 0 bases, with 5 bases between. In nucleotides, the CDR3 is TGTGCCAGCAGCACTCGCTCCTACGAGCAGTACTTC. The encoded protein is CASSTRSYEQYF.

The genes are TRBV28 and TRBJ1-2; no clear D. Trimming took 3 bases from V and 4 from J, leaving 9 bases between them. The CDR3 spans 13 residues. Germline V CDR1 and CDR2: MDHEN, SYDVKM. CDR3 region: CASSFGQAYGYTF. The CDR3 DNA reads as TGTGCCAGCAGTTTCGGCCAGGCCTATGGCTACACCTTC.

The chain links TRBV6-1 to TRBJ1-6, with 8 bases aligning to TRBD1. CDR1 is MNHNS, CDR2 SASEGT, per germline. CDR3 size: 16 residues. V lost 3 bases and J lost 3; bases outside the gene matches: 4. The CDR3 reads CASSEPGGFYNSPLHF. In DNA form, the CDR3 reads TGTGCCAGCAGTGAGCCAGGGGGCTTCTATAATTCACCCCTCCACTTT.

This chain joins TRBV7-9 and TRBJ2-7; 7 bases match TRBD2. The J segment lost 0 bases and the V segment lost 3 bases, leaving 17 bases of the junction unmatched. CDR1 is SEHNR, CDR2 FQNEAQ, per germline (reference sequence). This CDR3 has 19 amino acids. CDR3 DNA sequence: TGTGCCAGCAGCTTCCAGGGTACGCGGGAGAGGGGTGGCTCCTACGAGCAGTACTTC. The encoded protein is CASSFQGTRERGGSYEQYF. The full variable domain, its missing parts supplied by reference TRBV7-9 and TRBJ2-7, is DTGVSQNPRHKITKRGQNVTFRCDPISEHNRLYWYRQTLGQGPEFLTYFQNEAQLEKSRLLSDRFSAERPKGSFSTLEIQRTEQGDSAMYLCASSFQGTRERGGSYEQYFGPGTRLTVT.

The rearrangement uses TRBV2 and TRBJ2-3; TRBD2 agrees at 10 bases. With 5 bases clipped from V and 2 bases from J, the junction kept 7 bases outside the gene matches. There are 16 residues in the CDR3. CDR1 SNHLY and CDR2 FYNNEI come from the germline V gene. CDR3 region: CASSFPGLANTDTQYF. The CDR3, as DNA: TGTGCCAGCAGTTTTCCGGGACTAGCGAACACAGATACGCAGTATTTT.

The rearrangement links TRBV2 to TRBJ1-2; no reliable D call. Germline assignment: CDR1 SNHLY and CDR2 FYNNEI. The CDR3 is made up of 13 amino acids. V was cut by 5 bases and J by 7 bases, with 14 bases left in between. The CDR3 region is CASSLGIMSGYTF. Written as DNA, the CDR3 is TGTGCCAGCAGTCTGGGAATTATGAGTGGCTACACCTTC. The complete variable domain, with remaining parts taken from reference TRBV2 and TRBJ1-2, reads EPEVTQTPSHQVTQMGQEVILRCVPISNHLYFYWYRQILGQKVEFLVSFYNNEISEKSEIFDDQFSVERPDGSNFTLKIRSTKLEDSAMYFCASSLGIMSGYTFGSGTRLTVV.

The chain is built from TRBV19 and TRBJ2-2, with D uncertain. The germline gives CDR1 LNHDA, CDR2 SQIVND (reference sequence). The CDR3 spans 14 residues. V was clipped by 4 bases and J by 4 bases, with 10 bases between them. The CDR3 bases are TGTGCCAGTAGTAGAGACCGGAGCACCGGGGAGCTGTTTTTT. Amino acids: CASSRDRSTGELFF. Full variable domain (rest looked up from reference TRBV19 and TRBJ2-2): DGGITQSPKYLFRKEGQNVTLSCEQNLNHDAMYWYRQDPGQGLRLIYYSQIVNDFQKGDIAEGYSVSREKKESFPLTVTSAQKNPTAFYLCASSRDRSTGELFFGEGSRLTVL.

This chain links TRBV7-7 with TRBJ2-1; possibly TRBD2 for D (6 bases). The germline V and J ends were trimmed by 10 bases and 7 bases, with 11 bases remaining between them. This CDR3 has 11 amino acids. In germline, CDR1 is SSHAT, CDR2 FNYEAQ (reference sequence). The CDR3 nucleotides are TGTGCCATCCGGAGGGGTAATGAGCAGTTCTTC. Protein sequence: CAIRRGNEQFF.

The chain employs TRBV14 and TRBJ2-3; TRBD2 matches at 8 bases. V shed 2 bases and J 5 bases; nucleotides not matched to a gene: 6. Germline CDR1 SGHDN, CDR2 FVKESK. The CDR3 consists of 15 residues. The CDR3 DNA is TGTGCCAGCAGCCAAAGGGGACTAGTAGGAGATACGCAGTATTTT. Protein product: CASSQRGLVGDTQYF. The full variable domain, in which reference TRBV14 and TRBJ2-3 provide the parts outside the CDR3, is EAGVTQFPSHSVIEKGQTVTLRCDPISGHDNLYWYRRVMGKEIKFLLHFVKESKQDESGMPNNRFLAERTGGTYSTLKVQPAELEDSGVYFCASSQRGLVGDTQYFGPGTRLTVL.

This clone showed up just a few times. One end of the junction does not line up with germline, which may come from a read error. V usage is TRBV28 and J usage is TRBJ2-1, with 9 bases lining up with TRBD2. Per germline, CDR1 MDHEN and CDR2 SYDVKM. The CDR3 consists of 15 residues. The CDR3 sequence is CASSLGGVGLAGRLF. The CDR3 region has the DNA TGTGCCAGCAGTTTAGGTGGAGTGGGGCTAGCGGGAAGGCTCTTC.

The rearrangement joins TRBV6-1 to TRBJ1-1; D gene unclear. This CDR3 is 12 amino acids long. Trimming pared 8 bases from V and 6 bases from J, leaving 13 bases between. Germline V gene sequence: CDR1 MNHNS, CDR2 SASEGT. The CDR3, as DNA: TGTGCCAGCCGTTATCCTACCCCTGAAGCTTTCTTT. Amino acid sequence: CASRYPTPEAFF.

This chain uses TRBV7-2 with TRBJ2-3; 7 bases are a match to TRBD2. CDR1 and CDR2 from the germline V gene are SGHTA and FQGNSA. Trimming removed 2 bases from V and 1 base from J; junction bases left unmatched: 3. The CDR3 spans 15 residues. The CDR3 sequence is CASSLLRGGTDTQYF. CDR3 in DNA: TGTGCCAGCAGCTTATTACGGGGGGGCACAGATACGCAGTATTTT. The whole variable domain, remainder taken from reference TRBV7-2 and TRBJ2-3, is GAGVSQSPSNKVTEKGKDVELRCDPISGHTALYWYRQSLGQGLEFLIYFQGNSAPDKSGLPSDRFSAERTGGSVSTLTIQRTQQEDSAVYLCASSLLRGGTDTQYFGPGTRLTVL.

The V gene is TRBV12-5, the J gene TRBJ2-1, with a possible D match to TRBD2 (5 bases). CDR1 is LGHNT, CDR2 FRNRAP, per germline. V was trimmed by 5 bases and J by 4 bases, leaving 12 bases between them. The CDR3 covers 14 residues. This chain's CDR3 is CASGQDYGYNEQFF. CDR3 nucleotides: TGTGCTAGTGGTCAAGACTACGGATACAATGAGCAGTTCTTC.

The V call is TRBV20-1, the J call TRBJ1-1; a possible D gene is TRBD1 (5 bases). Looked up from germline, CDR1 is DFQATT and CDR2 is SNEGSKA (reference sequence). The CDR3 has 11 residues. CDR3 sequence (DNA): TGCAGGCCCGGGGGGGATACTGAAGCTTTCTTT. Translation: CRPGGDTEAFF.